This passage covers 18 T cell receptor beta chains from one sample sequenced in a study of T cells in Graves' hyperthyroidism and ophthalmopathy. Regions amplified from RNA transcripts were the TCR beta CDR3 regions. First-round RT-PCR with HTBI primers amplified the TCR CDR3 region. One entry per CDR3 protein, called by TCRdb with MiXCR from the multiplex PCR reads. Here the sample spans 500,000 to 600,000 distinct CDR3 sequences, 20% being singletons. Sequencing was performed on blood. These receptors originate from a man aged 35 to 55 with Graves' ophthalmopathy.

In its sample, this clonotype was seen a few times. The chain uses TRBV9 and TRBJ2-3, with 8 positions matching TRBD2. Germline CDR1 SGDLS, CDR2 YYNGEE. The CDR3 spans 15 residues. Unmatched junction bases numbered 5, after V lost 1 base and J lost 4 bases. Written as DNA, the CDR3 is TGTGCCAGCAGCGTATCCGGGGGGGCGGCAGATACGCAGTATTTT. It is translated as CASSVSGGAADTQYF.

Ten or more counts support this clonotype. The rearrangement joins TRBV20-1 to TRBJ2-7; tentative D call: TRBD2 (5 bases). CDR1 and CDR2 (germline): DFQATT, SNEGSKA (reference sequence). Trimming removed 6 bases from V and 0 bases from J, with 15 bases in between. CDR3 length: 14 amino acids. Here the CDR3 DNA reads TGCAGTGCGAAAAGACCGGGGAGCTCCTACGAGCAGTACTTC. Translated: CSAKRPGSSYEQYF.

The CDR3 DNA is TGCGCCAGCAACCATCGGGGCCTAGGGTCCTACAATGAGCAGTTCTTC. Its protein product is CASNHRGLGSYNEQFF. V gene TRBV4-1 combines with J gene TRBJ2-1; D tentatively fits TRBD1 or TRBD2 (5 bases each). This CDR3 is 16 amino acids long. Germline V gene sequence: CDR1 MGHRA, CDR2 YSYEKL. V lost 7 bases to trimming and J lost 1 base, with 17 bases between them.

A few counts support this clonotype. The chain carries TRBV6-2 or TRBV6-3 and TRBJ2-7, with D tentatively TRBD2 (6 bases). Germline CDR1 is MNHEY and CDR2 is SVGEGT. V was shortened by 6 bases and J by 4 bases, with 13 bases between the two germline ends. CDR3 length equals 13 residues. CDR3 amino acids: CASSPVGLYEQYF. CDR3 DNA: TGTGCCAGCAGCCCGGTGGGACTTTACGAGCAGTACTTC.

The J gene is TRBJ2-1, the V gene TRBV2; 7 bases are a match to TRBD2. The ends lost 11 bases at V and 6 bases at J; junction bases unmatched: 7. The CDR3 is 12 residues long. Germline V gene lookup returns CDR1 SNHLY and CDR2 FYNNEI. The CDR3 bases are TGTGCCGCCGCGGGAGACTCCAATGAGCAGTTCTTC. Protein product: CAAAGDSNEQFF.

The genes are TRBV7-9 and TRBJ2-7, with D unresolved. Germline CDR1 and CDR2: SEHNR and FQNEAQ (reference sequence). This CDR3 has 13 residues. CDR3 residues: CAGSVSTGYEQYF. The CDR3, as DNA: TGTGCAGGAAGTGTCTCAACTGGGTACGAGCAGTACTTC.

The genes are TRBV24-1 and TRBJ2-2; D is possibly TRBD1 or TRBD2 (5 bases each). The CDR3 has 14 residues. Trimming shortened V by 6 bases and J by 5 bases, and 12 bases separated the two germline ends. Germline CDR1 and CDR2: KGHDR and SFDVKD. CDR3 amino acids: CATSLGDPTGELFF. In DNA form, the CDR3 reads TGTGCCACCAGTTTGGGGGATCCGACCGGGGAGCTGTTTTTT.

This chain uses TRBV9 with TRBJ2-7, with D possibly being TRBD1 (6 bases). Trimming shortened V by 6 bases and J by 5 bases, and 15 bases separated the two germline ends. The V gene's germline CDR1 is SGDLS and CDR2 YYNGEE. The CDR3 has 13 amino acids. DNA of the CDR3: TGTGCCAGCAATCCGACAGGAGTTCACGAGCAGTACTTC. It specifies CASNPTGVHEQYF.

At least ten counts were recorded for this clonotype. The chain joins TRBV7-8 to TRBJ2-7; unclear D gene. CDR3 length: 13 residues. Between the trimmed V and J ends, which lost 2 bases and 3 bases, there was a span of 8 bases. Per germline, CDR1 SGHVS and CDR2 FQNEAQ. CDR3: CASSLTTDYEQYF. CDR3 nucleotide sequence: TGTGCCAGCAGCTTAACAACCGACTACGAGCAGTACTTC.

This clonotype was counted at least ten times. This chain joins TRBV3-1 and TRBJ2-1; 7 bases align to TRBD1. CDR1 and CDR2 (germline): LGHDT, YNNKEL (reference sequence). After removal of 1 base from V and 6 bases from J, the junction contained 3 bases not matched to a gene. CDR3 size: 14 residues. The chain's CDR3 is CASSQGQGPNEQFF. The CDR3 coding sequence is TGTGCCAGCAGCCAAGGACAGGGCCCCAATGAGCAGTTCTTC.

The chain links TRBV10-3 to TRBJ2-1; 11 nucleotides line up with TRBD2. V was clipped by 5 bases and J by 10 bases; unmatched bases: 10. Germline V lookup: CDR1 ENHRY, CDR2 SYGVKD. The CDR3 covers 15 residues. CDR3 DNA sequence: TGTGCCATCAGTCCTAGCGGGGGGCGCGTAGGAGAGCAGTTCTTC. Protein sequence: CAISPSGGRVGEQFF.

This clonotype appeared a single time. A read error may explain this, as a much larger clone is one base away. The CDR3 sequence: CASSPNSGLHEQYF. Here the CDR3 DNA reads TGTGCCAGCAGCCCTAATTCGGGGCTCCACGAGCAGTACTTC. The V and J genes are TRBV7-2 and TRBJ2-7; TRBD1 or TRBD2 may be the D gene (5 bases each). This CDR3 is built from 14 residues. The V gene lost 5 bases and the J gene lost 5 bases, with 16 bases spanning the gap. Looked up from germline, CDR1 is SGHTA and CDR2 is FQGNSA.

V usage is TRBV11-2 and J usage is TRBJ1-4, with D possibly matching TRBD1 (6 bases). Germline lookup yields CDR1 SGHAT and CDR2 FQNNGV. This CDR3 spans 13 amino acids. V dropped 5 bases and J dropped 7 bases, with 11 bases sitting between them. The CDR3 here is CASSPRGSEKLFF. DNA of the CDR3: TGTGCCAGCAGCCCCAGGGGTAGTGAAAAACTGTTTTTT.

The rearrangement uses TRBV9 and TRBJ2-5; the D gene could be TRBD1 or TRBD2 (5 bases each). The ends were cut back, 4 bases at V and 4 bases at J, with 17 bases in the middle. The CDR3 totals 15 residues. CDR1 is SGDLS and CDR2 is YYNGEE in the germline V gene. This CDR3 reads CASSSIIGDRETQYF. CDR3 coding DNA: TGTGCCAGCAGCTCTATTATCGGGGACCGAGAGACCCAGTACTTC.

This clonotype was counted at least ten times. The V call is TRBV27, the J call TRBJ1-5; D gene ambiguous. With 6 bases removed from V and 4 bases from J, the gap between germline ends came to 13 bases. This CDR3 spans 14 amino acids. The germline V gene has CDR1 MNHEY and CDR2 SMNVEV (reference sequence). The CDR3 DNA follows: TGTGCCAGCAGCCCCGCCGCGGCAAATCAGCCCCAGCATTTT. This encodes CASSPAAANQPQHF.

The table lists this clonotype with a few counts. This sequence joins TRBV19 and TRBJ1-1; D is perhaps TRBD1 (6 bases). CDR1 and CDR2 (germline): LNHDA, SQIVND (reference sequence). V lost 5 bases and J 7 bases, leaving 17 bases between the germline ends. The CDR3 runs to 14 residues. The CDR3 region is CASSLSWDNGEAFF. In DNA form, the CDR3 reads TGTGCCAGTAGTCTCTCTTGGGACAATGGTGAAGCTTTCTTT.

This chain uses TRBV7-9 with TRBJ2-2, with D possibly being TRBD2 (5 bases). Germline V gene sequence: CDR1 SEHNR, CDR2 FQNEAQ (reference sequence). V dropped 2 bases and J dropped 5 bases, with 12 bases sitting between them. This CDR3 comprises 15 residues. The chain's CDR3 is CASSLSRGLTGELFF. The DNA for the CDR3 is TGTGCCAGCAGCTTATCGCGAGGACTTACCGGGGAGCTGTTTTTT.

The chain couples TRBV5-1 to TRBJ2-5; TRBD2 might be the D (5 bases). The ends were cut back, 5 bases at V and 1 base at J, with 12 bases in the middle. The CDR3 has 14 residues. Germline V gene lookup returns CDR1 SGHRS and CDR2 YFSETQ. CDR3 sequence reads: CASSETGIQETQYF. Here the CDR3 DNA reads TGCGCCAGCAGTGAGACGGGAATCCAAGAGACCCAGTACTTC.